The 7 T cell receptor beta chains below were found in one sample sequenced in a study of T-cell memory formation after mild COVID-19. MiXCR, run by TCRdb on the 5' RACE reads, gives a single entry per CDR3 protein. This table has around 130,000 distinct CDR3 sequences, 15% to 20% appearing once. Sample: PBMCs or a T cell subset sorted from them (not recorded which). The receptors here all came from a man younger than 35 who had mild COVID-19 (a few samples of this study predate the infection). Cell type and time point are not known.

In its sample, this clonotype was seen a few times. This chain links TRBV3-1 with TRBJ2-4; 8 positions agree with TRBD2. CDR3 size: 15 residues. Looked up from germline, CDR1 is LGHDT and CDR2 is YNNKEL (reference sequence). Germline trimming cut 2 bases from V and 2 bases from J; bases unmatched to any gene: 2. The chain's CDR3 is CASSQTGGTKNIQYF. The CDR3 DNA reads as TGTGCCAGCAGCCAAACGGGGGGGACCAAAAACATTCAGTACTTC.

This clonotype was seen a few times. The gene calls are TRBV20-1 and TRBJ1-5; TRBD1 is a possible D gene (6 bases). CDR1 and CDR2 from the germline V gene are DFQATT and SNEGSKA (reference sequence). This CDR3 is built from 13 residues. Trimming took off 4 bases at V and 7 bases at J, with 14 bases between the two ends. In DNA form, the CDR3 reads TGCAGTGCTATACAGGGTCGCAGGCAGCCCCAGCATTTT. Its protein product is CSAIQGRRQPQHF.

Ten or more counts support this clonotype. CDR3 loop: CASSPPAGADEQFF. The CDR3 DNA is TGTGCCAGCAGTCCCCCGGCGGGCGCCGATGAGCAGTTCTTC. This chain joins TRBV12-3 or TRBV12-4 and TRBJ2-1; D perhaps matches TRBD2 (5 bases). The CDR3 extends over 14 amino acids. Between the trimmed V and J ends, which lost 5 bases and 8 bases, there was a span of 16 bases.

The J gene is TRBJ2-2, the V gene TRBV6-5; 7 nucleotides match TRBD1. This CDR3 region has 13 residues. The germline V gene has CDR1 MNHEY and CDR2 SVGAGI. The trim removed 6 bases at V and 8 bases at J, leaving 6 bases unmatched. This CDR3 reads CASRIDRAGELFF. The CDR3, as DNA: TGTGCCAGCAGAATCGACAGGGCGGGGGAGCTGTTTTTT.

This clonotype was detected a few times. The chain is built from TRBV6-6 and TRBJ1-2, with TRBD1 as a possible D gene (5 bases). Germline CDR1 MNHNY, CDR2 SVGAGI (reference sequence). The CDR3 is 13 amino acids. The germline V and J ends were trimmed by 6 bases and 6 bases, with 14 bases remaining between them. CDR3 DNA: TGTGCCAGCAGCCGGGACCGTACTCATGGCTACACCTTC. Protein sequence: CASSRDRTHGYTF.

This clonotype was observed a handful of times. J is TRBJ1-2 and V is TRBV29-1, with D tentatively TRBD1 (6 bases). V dropped 3 bases and J dropped 4 bases, with 9 bases sitting between them. The CDR3 contains 12 residues. CDR1 and CDR2 (germline): SQVTM, ANQGSEA. The CDR3 sequence: CSVDRGSYGYTF. In DNA, the CDR3 is TGCAGCGTTGACAGGGGAAGCTATGGCTACACCTTC.

The J gene is TRBJ2-2, the V gene TRBV4-2; D unresolved. This CDR3 region has 15 residues. Trimming removed 2 bases at V and 0 bases at J, with 7 bases between. The germline V gene has CDR1 LGHNA and CDR2 YNFKEQ. CDR3: CASSQRASNTGELFF. The CDR3 bases are TGTGCCAGCAGCCAACGCGCGTCGAACACCGGGGAGCTGTTTTTT.